A selection of T cell receptor beta chains follows, all from one sample in a study of shared clonotypes between healthy human individuals. Measured with immunoSEQ multiplex PCR; TCRdb has only the in-frame clones, and not every one. The sample carries about 2.4 million clones, 90% to 95% recorded once. Material: naive CD4+ T cells from PBMCs. The receptor source for this set is a man younger than 35 in good health. Some clones in this sample may be carry-over from other donors' samples. Each CDR3 is given with its conserved first and last residue. D genes are given only for firm matches.

CDR3 protein: CASSPPQGGYEQYF
CDR3 DNA: TGTGCCAGCAGTCCCCCCCAGGGAGGCTACGAGCAGTACTTC
V gene: TRBV28
D gene: -
J gene: TRBJ2-7

CDR3 protein: CASSIPNRQYLGTEAFF
CDR3 DNA: TGTGCCAGTAGTATACCCAACCGACAGTATCTAGGAACTGAAGCTTTCTTT
V gene: TRBV19
D gene: -
J gene: TRBJ1-1

CDR3 protein: CASSILTGGNTDTQYF
CDR3 DNA: TGTGCCAGTAGTATCCTGACAGGGGGAAACACAGATACGCAGTATTTT
V gene: TRBV19
D gene: TRBD1
J gene: TRBJ2-3

CDR3 protein: CASSLAMANTIYF
CDR3 DNA: TGTGCCAGCAGCTTAGCGATGGCTAACACCATATATTTT
V gene: TRBV7-2
D gene: -
J gene: TRBJ1-3

CDR3 protein: CASLMGGPRQPQHF
CDR3 DNA: TGTGCCAGTTTGATGGGGGGGCCCCGACAGCCCCAGCATTTT
V gene: TRBV28
D gene: -
J gene: TRBJ1-5

CDR3 protein: CASSSPGGLNEQFF
CDR3 DNA: TGTGCCAGCAGCTCCCCCGGTGGGCTAAATGAGCAGTTCTTC
V gene: TRBV11-2
D gene: -
J gene: TRBJ2-1

CDR3 protein: CAWSPKQGYEQYF
CDR3 DNA: TGTGCCTGGAGTCCCAAGCAAGGGTACGAGCAGTACTTC
V gene: TRBV30
D gene: -
J gene: TRBJ2-7

CDR3 protein: CASSYRYGIMNTEAFF
CDR3 DNA: TGTGCCAGCAGTTACCGGTACGGGATCATGAACACTGAAGCTTTCTTT
V gene: TRBV6-5
D gene: -
J gene: TRBJ1-1

CDR3 protein: CASSQTSGAYEQYF
CDR3 DNA: TGTGCCAGCAGCCAGACTAGCGGAGCCTACGAGCAGTACTTC
V gene: TRBV6-6
D gene: TRBD2
J gene: TRBJ2-7

CDR3 protein: CASSYSNQAFF
CDR3 DNA: TGTGCCAGCAGTTACTCGAACCAGGCTTTCTTT
V gene: TRBV6-5
D gene: -
J gene: TRBJ1-1

CDR3 protein: CSVRREPSYNEQFF
CDR3 DNA: TGCAGCGTGCGTCGGGAGCCTTCCTACAATGAGCAGTTCTTC
V gene: TRBV29-1
D gene: -
J gene: TRBJ2-1

CDR3 protein: CASSLMASPNEQFF
CDR3 DNA: TGTGCCAGCAGCTTAATGGCTTCCCCCAATGAGCAGTTCTTC
V gene: TRBV7-3
D gene: -
J gene: TRBJ2-1